A selection of T cell receptor beta chains follows, all from one sample in a study of blood T cell repertoires in COVID-19. Sequencing was performed with immunoSEQ multiplex PCR; in TCRdb, only in-frame clones are kept and a portion is missing. The sample contains a few hundred thousand clones, roughly 89% of which appear only once. The source material was PBMCs or T cells enriched from blood (not recorded which). The receptor source for this set is a woman aged 25 to 39 who had recovered from COVID-19. CDR3s include the opening cysteine and the closing phenylalanine or tryptophan. The order of the fields is D gene, clone size, J gene, V gene, CDR3 length, CDR3 DNA, CDR3 protein. A D gene is named only where the DNA matches it firmly. Clone size appears in some rows only: once, few, many, or a class for an expanded clone.

d_gene: TRBD1
abundance: NA
j_gene: TRBJ1-2
v_gene: TRBV7-9
len: 14
CDR3nt: TGTGCCAGCAGCCTCCAGGGGGTGGTCTATGGCTACACCTTC
CDR3aa: CASSLQGVVYGYTF

d_gene: NA
abundance: NA
j_gene: TRBJ1-1
v_gene: TRBV10-3
len: 15
CDR3nt: TGTGCCATCAGTGACCCGGAGGCCAAGTCCACTGAAGCTTTCTTT
CDR3aa: CAISDPEAKSTEAFF

d_gene: TRBD1
abundance: NA
j_gene: TRBJ1-2
v_gene: TRBV13
len: 15
CDR3nt: TGTGCCAGCAGCTTAGGGGGACAGGGGGCATATGGCTACACCTTC
CDR3aa: CASSLGGQGAYGYTF

d_gene: TRBD2
abundance: NA
j_gene: TRBJ2-1
v_gene: TRBV18
len: 13
CDR3nt: TGTGCCAGCTCACCAGACCCTAGCGGTGAGCAGTTCTTC
CDR3aa: CASSPDPSGEQFF

d_gene: NA
abundance: NA
j_gene: TRBJ2-1
v_gene: TRBV18
len: 15
CDR3nt: TGTGCCAGCTCACTCGGGCGGGACTCCTACAATGAGCAGTTCTTC
CDR3aa: CASSLGRDSYNEQFF

d_gene: TRBD1
abundance: NA
j_gene: TRBJ2-3
v_gene: TRBV4-2
len: 15
CDR3nt: TGTGCCAGCAGCCCGAGACAGGGCGGCACAGATACGCAGTATTTT
CDR3aa: CASSPRQGGTDTQYF

d_gene: NA
abundance: NA
j_gene: TRBJ1-5
v_gene: TRBV28
len: 15
CDR3nt: TGTGCCAGCAGTTTATTAGGGGGGGAGGGACAGCCCCAGCATTTT
CDR3aa: CASSLLGGEGQPQHF

d_gene: TRBD2
abundance: NA
j_gene: TRBJ2-7
v_gene: TRBV19
len: 14
CDR3nt: TGTGCCAGTAGTCCCGAGCGGGAGGCAGACGAGCAGTACTTC
CDR3aa: CASSPEREADEQYF

d_gene: NA
abundance: NA
j_gene: TRBJ1-1
v_gene: TRBV6-5
len: 14
CDR3nt: TGTGCCAGCAGTTACTTTCAGGTGAACACTGAAGCTTTCTTT
CDR3aa: CASSYFQVNTEAFF

d_gene: TRBD1
abundance: NA
j_gene: TRBJ2-3
v_gene: TRBV4-1
len: 16
CDR3nt: TGCGCCAGCAGCCAAGCCGGGACAGGGGACACAGATACGCAGTATTTT
CDR3aa: CASSQAGTGDTDTQYF

d_gene: NA
abundance: once
j_gene: TRBJ1-2
v_gene: TRBV5-4
len: 15
CDR3nt: TGTGCCAGCAGCTTGTCGCCAGACATTAACTATGGCTACACCTTC
CDR3aa: CASSLSPDINYGYTF

d_gene: TRBD1
abundance: NA
j_gene: TRBJ2-3
v_gene: TRBV9
len: 15
CDR3nt: TGTGCCAGCAGCGTGGACAGGGGCCTTTCAGGGACGCAGTATTTT
CDR3aa: CASSVDRGLSGTQYF

d_gene: NA
abundance: NA
j_gene: TRBJ1-3
v_gene: TRBV25-1
len: 13
CDR3nt: TGTGCCAGCAGTGTCCACTCTGGAAACACCATATATTTT
CDR3aa: CASSVHSGNTIYF

d_gene: NA
abundance: NA
j_gene: TRBJ1-2
v_gene: TRBV5-4
len: 14
CDR3nt: TGTGCCAGCAGCGCGGATTTCCCCAACTATGGCTACACCTTC
CDR3aa: CASSADFPNYGYTF

d_gene: TRBD1
abundance: NA
j_gene: TRBJ1-5
v_gene: TRBV5-5
len: 17
CDR3nt: TGTGCCAGCAGCGGGGATTCCGGGACAGCAAACGGTCGGCCCCAGCATTTT
CDR3aa: CASSGDSGTANGRPQHF

d_gene: NA
abundance: NA
j_gene: TRBJ2-1
v_gene: TRBV28
len: 15
CDR3nt: TGTGCCAGCAGTTTACGTCAGGGGTTCATCAATGAGCAGTTCTTC
CDR3aa: CASSLRQGFINEQFF

d_gene: NA
abundance: once
j_gene: TRBJ1-2
v_gene: TRBV6-5
len: 15
CDR3nt: TGTGCCAGCAGTCGAGGGCGCCAAAACAACTATGGCTACACCTTC
CDR3aa: CASSRGRQNNYGYTF

d_gene: TRBD1
abundance: NA
j_gene: TRBJ1-4
v_gene: TRBV7-9
len: 17
CDR3nt: TGTGCCAGCAGCCCTCGGACAGGGGGGAGTTTTAATGAAAAACTGTTTTTT
CDR3aa: CASSPRTGGSFNEKLFF

d_gene: NA
abundance: NA
j_gene: TRBJ2-1
v_gene: TRBV14
len: 14
CDR3nt: TGTGCCAGCAGCCAAATCCTAGCGAGAGATGAGCAGTTCTTC
CDR3aa: CASSQILARDEQFF

d_gene: TRBD2
abundance: many
j_gene: TRBJ2-1
v_gene: TRBV4-2
len: 17
CDR3nt: TGTGCCAGCAGCCAACAGCAGCCGGGACTAGTATACAATGAGCAGTTCTTC
CDR3aa: CASSQQQPGLVYNEQFF

d_gene: TRBD1
abundance: NA
j_gene: TRBJ1-5
v_gene: TRBV6-5
len: 15
CDR3nt: TGTGCCAGCAGTCAAAGACAGGGCCCCGATCAGCCCCAGCATTTT
CDR3aa: CASSQRQGPDQPQHF

d_gene: TRBD2
abundance: NA
j_gene: TRBJ2-1
v_gene: TRBV27
len: 19
CDR3nt: TGTGCCAGCAGACCGGGACTAGCGGGGTATACGAGCTCCTACAATGAGCAGTTCTTC
CDR3aa: CASRPGLAGYTSSYNEQFF

d_gene: TRBD2
abundance: NA
j_gene: TRBJ2-7
v_gene: TRBV7-9
len: 15
CDR3nt: TGTGCCAGCACCCTGGGAGGGAGGGCTAGCTACGAGCAGTACTTC
CDR3aa: CASTLGGRASYEQYF

d_gene: TRBD1
abundance: NA
j_gene: TRBJ1-5
v_gene: TRBV28
len: 22
CDR3nt: TGTGCCAGCAGCAAGTGGTTCGGGCGTTCCGGGACAGGGCTTTATAGCAATCAGCCCCAGCATTTT
CDR3aa: CASSKWFGRSGTGLYSNQPQHF

d_gene: NA
abundance: once
j_gene: TRBJ1-5
v_gene: TRBV7-2
len: 12
CDR3nt: TGTGCCAGCAGCTCAAATCATCAGCCCCAGCATTTT
CDR3aa: CASSSNHQPQHF

d_gene: TRBD1
abundance: once
j_gene: TRBJ2-7
v_gene: TRBV28
len: 15
CDR3nt: TGTGCCAGCAGTCAATCGGGACAGAGTGGCCACGAGCAGTACTTC
CDR3aa: CASSQSGQSGHEQYF

d_gene: TRBD1
abundance: NA
j_gene: TRBJ2-7
v_gene: TRBV7-9
len: 15
CDR3nt: TGTGCCAGCAGCTCTAACCGGGACAGGGGGAACGAGCAGTACTTC
CDR3aa: CASSSNRDRGNEQYF

d_gene: NA
abundance: once
j_gene: TRBJ1-2
v_gene: TRBV30
len: 12
CDR3nt: TGTGCCTGGAGTTCGGGGGGCTATGGCTACACCTTC
CDR3aa: CAWSSGGYGYTF

d_gene: NA
abundance: NA
j_gene: TRBJ1-5
v_gene: TRBV5-1
len: 16
CDR3nt: TGCGCCAGCAGCTTGGCCCCGGCGGTTAGCAATCAGCCCCAGCATTTT
CDR3aa: CASSLAPAVSNQPQHF

d_gene: NA
abundance: NA
j_gene: TRBJ2-7
v_gene: TRBV19
len: 14
CDR3nt: TGTGCCAGTAGTATCGCCAGTGATTCCTACGAGCAGTACTTC
CDR3aa: CASSIASDSYEQYF